This T cell receptor beta chain originates from a study of control samples from healthy donors and cancer patients. Assay: immunoSEQ multiplex PCR; the TCRdb copy retains only in-frame clones and omits some. The table records around 50,000 clones, about 86% of them present only once. From germline, CDR1 is MNHEY and CDR2 SVGAGI. The ends were cut back, 2 bases at V and 1 base at J, with 5 bases in the middle. The CDR3 runs to 13 residues. The specimen sequenced was PBMCs. The receptor comes from a woman in her forties or fifties with lung cancer. This rearrangement joins TRBV6-5 to TRBJ1-1, with no clear D. The CDR3 is CASSYDPNTEAFF. In DNA form, the CDR3 reads TGTGCCAGCAGTTACGACCCGAACACTGAAGCTTTCTTT.